This T cell receptor beta chain was captured by sequencing in a study of long-term antiretroviral therapy in people with HIV. From germline, CDR1 is SGHTA and CDR2 FQGNSA. V was trimmed by 3 bases and J by 4 bases, leaving 9 bases between them. This CDR3 region has 13 residues. Assay version v3.0 of immunoSEQ was used, and it was run at survey level. Clones were sequenced by immunoSEQ multiplex PCR, and TCRdb holds only the in-frame ones, with some missing. The sample lists 20,000 to 30,000 clones, under 90% occurring once. This chain uses TRBV7-2 with TRBJ1-2; perhaps TRBD1 as D (5 bases). The TCR originated in a man in his forties with HIV. The sample was unsorted PBMCs, taken 4.8 years after starting antiretroviral therapy. The DNA of the CDR3 is TGTGCCAGCAGCTTGGGGACGGTCTATGGCTACACCTTC. Its translation is CASSLGTVYGYTF.